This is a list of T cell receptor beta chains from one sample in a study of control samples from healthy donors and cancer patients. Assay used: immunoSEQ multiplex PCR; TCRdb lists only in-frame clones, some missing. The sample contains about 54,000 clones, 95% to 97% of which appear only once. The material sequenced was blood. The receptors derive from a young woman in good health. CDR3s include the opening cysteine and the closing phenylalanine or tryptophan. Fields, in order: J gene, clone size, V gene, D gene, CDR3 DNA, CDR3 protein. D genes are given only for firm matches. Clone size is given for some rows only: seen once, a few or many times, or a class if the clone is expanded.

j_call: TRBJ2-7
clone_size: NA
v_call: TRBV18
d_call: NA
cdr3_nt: TGTGCCAGCTCAGCGGGCAACACCTACGAGCAGTACTTC
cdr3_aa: CASSAGNTYEQYF

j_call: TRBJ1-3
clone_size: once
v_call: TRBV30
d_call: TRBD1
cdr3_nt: TGTGCCTGGTCGACAGGGCTAGACTCTGGAAACACCATATATTTT
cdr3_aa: CAWSTGLDSGNTIYF

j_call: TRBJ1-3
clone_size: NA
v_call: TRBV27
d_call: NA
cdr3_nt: TGTGCCAGCAGTCCGTGGGGGGGAAACACCATATATTTT
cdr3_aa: CASSPWGGNTIYF

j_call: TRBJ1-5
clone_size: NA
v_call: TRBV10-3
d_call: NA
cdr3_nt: TGTGCCATCAGTCCGGACCACAATCAGCCCCAGCATTTT
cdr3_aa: CAISPDHNQPQHF

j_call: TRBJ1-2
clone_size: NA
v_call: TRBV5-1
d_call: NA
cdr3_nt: TGCGCCAGCAGCGAGGGCAGGGGCCATGGCTACACCTTC
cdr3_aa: CASSEGRGHGYTF

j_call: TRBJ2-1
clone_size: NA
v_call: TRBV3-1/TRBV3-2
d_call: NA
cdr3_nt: TGTGCCAGCAGCCAAGATGCAGGGAGCTCCTACAATGAGCAGTTCTTC
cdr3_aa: CASSQDAGSSYNEQFF

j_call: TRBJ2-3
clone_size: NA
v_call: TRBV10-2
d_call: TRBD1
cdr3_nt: TGCGCCAGCAGTGAGTCGAGACAGGGGGCAGATACGCAGTATTTT
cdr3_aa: CASSESRQGADTQYF

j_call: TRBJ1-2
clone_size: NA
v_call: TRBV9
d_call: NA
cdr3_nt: TGTGCCAGCAGCGGGGGCCCCTATGGCTACACCTTC
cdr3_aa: CASSGGPYGYTF

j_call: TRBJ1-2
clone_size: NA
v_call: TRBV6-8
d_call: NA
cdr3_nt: TGTGCCAGCAGTTCCCGGGACTGTAAGTTAGCTAACTATGGCTACACCTTC
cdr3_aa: CASSSRDCKLANYGYTF

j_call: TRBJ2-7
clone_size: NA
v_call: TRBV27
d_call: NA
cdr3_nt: TGTGCCAGCAGTTCGGCGTTCCCTTACGAGCAGTACTTC
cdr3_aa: CASSSAFPYEQYF

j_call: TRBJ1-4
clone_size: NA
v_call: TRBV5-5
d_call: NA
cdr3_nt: TGTGCCAGCAGCGCAGGAGGACGGACTAATGAAAAACTGTTTTTT
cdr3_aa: CASSAGGRTNEKLFF

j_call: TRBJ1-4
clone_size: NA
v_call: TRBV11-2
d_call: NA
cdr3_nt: TGTGCCAGCAGCTTAAACCCTAAAGGGGCCCAACTGTTTTTT
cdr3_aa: CASSLNPKGAQLFF

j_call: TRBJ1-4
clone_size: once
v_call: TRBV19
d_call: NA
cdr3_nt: TGTGCCAGTAGTACCTCGACAGTCAGGGAAAAACTGTTTTTT
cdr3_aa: CASSTSTVREKLFF

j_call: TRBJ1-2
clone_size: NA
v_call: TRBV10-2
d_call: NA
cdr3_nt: TGCGCCAGCAGTGAGATGGGGGGTTTAGCGGAGGGCTACACCTTC
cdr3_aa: CASSEMGGLAEGYTF

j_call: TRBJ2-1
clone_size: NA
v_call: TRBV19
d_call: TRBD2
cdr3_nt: TGTGCCAGTAGTTCTGGTCTAGCGGGAATTTCCGGTGAGCAGTTCTTC
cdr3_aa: CASSSGLAGISGEQFF

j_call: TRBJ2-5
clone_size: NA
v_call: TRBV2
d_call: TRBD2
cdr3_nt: TGTGCCAGCAGTCTTTTCCGGACTAGTCCCCAAGAGACCCAGTACTTC
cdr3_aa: CASSLFRTSPQETQYF

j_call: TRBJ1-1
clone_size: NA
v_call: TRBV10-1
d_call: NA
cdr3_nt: TGCGCCAGCAGCCAAGGCAGGGATACTGAAGCTTTCTTT
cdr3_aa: CASSQGRDTEAFF

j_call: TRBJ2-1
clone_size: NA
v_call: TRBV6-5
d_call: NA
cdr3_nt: TGTGCCAGCACCTTTTTAAATGAGCAGTTCTTC
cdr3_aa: CASTFLNEQFF

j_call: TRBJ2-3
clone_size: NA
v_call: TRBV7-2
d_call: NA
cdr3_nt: TGTGCCAGCAGCTGGTTTCGAACTAGCACAGATACGCAGTATTTT
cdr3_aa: CASSWFRTSTDTQYF

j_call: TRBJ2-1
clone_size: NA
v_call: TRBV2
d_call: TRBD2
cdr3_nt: TGTGCCAGCAGTGCTCCTGGCACTAGCGGGTACAATGAGCAGTTCTTC
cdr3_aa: CASSAPGTSGYNEQFF

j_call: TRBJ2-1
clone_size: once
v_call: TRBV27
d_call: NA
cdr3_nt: TGTGCCAGCAGTTTATCGACTACCTACAATGAGCAGTTCTTC
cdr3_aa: CASSLSTTYNEQFF

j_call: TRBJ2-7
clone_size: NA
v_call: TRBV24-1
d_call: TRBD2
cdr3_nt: TGTGCCACCAGTGATCCCACTAGCGGGAGCTACGAGCAGTACTTC
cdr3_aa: CATSDPTSGSYEQYF

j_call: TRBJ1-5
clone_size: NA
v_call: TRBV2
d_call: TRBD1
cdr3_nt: TGTGCCAGCAGGGACAGGGGCAATCAGCCCCAGCATTTT
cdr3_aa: CASRDRGNQPQHF

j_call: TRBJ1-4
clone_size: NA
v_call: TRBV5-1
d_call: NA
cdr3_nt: TGCGCCAGCAGCTTAAACAGAGAAAAACTGTTTTTT
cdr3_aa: CASSLNREKLFF

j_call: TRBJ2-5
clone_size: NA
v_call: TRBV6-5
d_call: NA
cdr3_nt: TGTGCCAGCAGTTACCTGGTATCTGAGACCCAGTACTTC
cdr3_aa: CASSYLVSETQYF

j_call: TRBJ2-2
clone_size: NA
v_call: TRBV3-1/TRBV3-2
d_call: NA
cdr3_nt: TGTGCCAGCAGCCACCTGAGGGTCCAGAACACCGGGGAGCTGTTTTTT
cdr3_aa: CASSHLRVQNTGELFF

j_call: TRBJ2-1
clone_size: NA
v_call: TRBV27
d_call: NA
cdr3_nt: TGTGCCAGCAGTGCTTTCGATGAGCAGTTCTTC
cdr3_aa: CASSAFDEQFF

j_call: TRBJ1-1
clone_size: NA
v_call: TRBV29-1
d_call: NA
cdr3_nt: TGCAGCGTTGAGTTACGGGCGAACACTGAAGCTTTCTTT
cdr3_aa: CSVELRANTEAFF

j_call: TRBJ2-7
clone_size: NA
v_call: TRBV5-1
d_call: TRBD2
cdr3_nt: TGCGCCAGCAGTCGTAGCGGGAGCTCCTACGAGCAGTACTTC
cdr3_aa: CASSRSGSSYEQYF

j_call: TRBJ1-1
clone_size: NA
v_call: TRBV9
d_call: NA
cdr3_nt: TGTGCCAGCAGCGTCGAGGGGAGTCCGAACACTGAAGCTTTCTTT
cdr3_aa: CASSVEGSPNTEAFF

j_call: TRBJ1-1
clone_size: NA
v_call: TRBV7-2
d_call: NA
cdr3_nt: TGTGCCAGCAGCAGAGCTCAGGGGTTGAACACTGAAGCTTTCTTT
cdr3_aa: CASSRAQGLNTEAFF

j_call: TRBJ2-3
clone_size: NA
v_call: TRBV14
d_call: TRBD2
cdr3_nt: TGTGCCAGCAGCCAAGTCGGGGGGGGCACAGATACGCAGTATTTT
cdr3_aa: CASSQVGGGTDTQYF

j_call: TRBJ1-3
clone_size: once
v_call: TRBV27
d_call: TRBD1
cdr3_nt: TGTGCCAGCCGGACAGGGCCCTCTGGAAACACCATATATTTT
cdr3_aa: CASRTGPSGNTIYF